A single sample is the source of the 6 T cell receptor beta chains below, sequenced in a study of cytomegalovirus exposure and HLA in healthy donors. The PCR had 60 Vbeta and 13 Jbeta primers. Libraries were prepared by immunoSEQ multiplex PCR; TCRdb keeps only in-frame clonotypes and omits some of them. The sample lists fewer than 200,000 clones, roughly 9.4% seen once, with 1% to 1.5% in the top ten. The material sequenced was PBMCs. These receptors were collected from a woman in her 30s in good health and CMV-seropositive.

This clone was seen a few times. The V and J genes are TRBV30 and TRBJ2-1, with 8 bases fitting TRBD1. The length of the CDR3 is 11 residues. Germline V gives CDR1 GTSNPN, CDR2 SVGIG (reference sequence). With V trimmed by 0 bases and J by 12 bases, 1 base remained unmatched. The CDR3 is CAWSVGTGQFF. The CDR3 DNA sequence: TGTGCCTGGAGTGTAGGGACAGGGCAGTTCTTC.

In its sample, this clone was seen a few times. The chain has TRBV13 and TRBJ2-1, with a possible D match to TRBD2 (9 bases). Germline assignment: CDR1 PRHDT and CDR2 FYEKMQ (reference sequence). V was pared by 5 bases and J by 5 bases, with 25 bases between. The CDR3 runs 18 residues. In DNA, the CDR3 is TGTGCCAGCAGCGACCGGACAGGGCGGCTAGCGGGGCACAATGAGCAGTTCTTC. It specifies CASSDRTGRLAGHNEQFF.

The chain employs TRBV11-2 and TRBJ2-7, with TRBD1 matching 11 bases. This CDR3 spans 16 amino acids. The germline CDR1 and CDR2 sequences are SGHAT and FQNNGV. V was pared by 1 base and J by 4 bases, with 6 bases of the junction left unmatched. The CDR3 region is CASSLVGGTGGYEQYF. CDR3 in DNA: TGTGCCAGCAGCTTAGTAGGAGGGACAGGGGGGTACGAGCAGTACTTC.

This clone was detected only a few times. This CDR3 reads CASSDPRTSGNTGELFF. Written as DNA, the CDR3 is TGCGCCAGCAGTGACCCCCGGACTAGCGGGAACACCGGGGAGCTGTTTTTT. The chain is built from TRBV10-1 and TRBJ2-2, with TRBD2 identical over 10 bases. Germline assignment: CDR1 WNHNN and CDR2 SYGVQD (reference sequence). CDR3 length: 17 amino acids. With V trimmed by 3 bases and J by 1 base, 5 bases remained unmatched.

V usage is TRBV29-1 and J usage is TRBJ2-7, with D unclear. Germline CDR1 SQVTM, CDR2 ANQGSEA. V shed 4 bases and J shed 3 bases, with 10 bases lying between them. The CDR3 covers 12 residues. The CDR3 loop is CSVGRNFYEQYF. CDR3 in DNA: TGCAGCGTTGGGCGGAATTTCTACGAGCAGTACTTC.

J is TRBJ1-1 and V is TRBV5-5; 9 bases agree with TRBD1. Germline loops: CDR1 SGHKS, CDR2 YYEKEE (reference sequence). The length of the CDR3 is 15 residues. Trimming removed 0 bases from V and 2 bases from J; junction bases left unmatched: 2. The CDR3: CASSLVGQGNTEAFF. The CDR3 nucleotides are TGTGCCAGCAGCTTGGTGGGACAGGGCAACACTGAAGCTTTCTTT.